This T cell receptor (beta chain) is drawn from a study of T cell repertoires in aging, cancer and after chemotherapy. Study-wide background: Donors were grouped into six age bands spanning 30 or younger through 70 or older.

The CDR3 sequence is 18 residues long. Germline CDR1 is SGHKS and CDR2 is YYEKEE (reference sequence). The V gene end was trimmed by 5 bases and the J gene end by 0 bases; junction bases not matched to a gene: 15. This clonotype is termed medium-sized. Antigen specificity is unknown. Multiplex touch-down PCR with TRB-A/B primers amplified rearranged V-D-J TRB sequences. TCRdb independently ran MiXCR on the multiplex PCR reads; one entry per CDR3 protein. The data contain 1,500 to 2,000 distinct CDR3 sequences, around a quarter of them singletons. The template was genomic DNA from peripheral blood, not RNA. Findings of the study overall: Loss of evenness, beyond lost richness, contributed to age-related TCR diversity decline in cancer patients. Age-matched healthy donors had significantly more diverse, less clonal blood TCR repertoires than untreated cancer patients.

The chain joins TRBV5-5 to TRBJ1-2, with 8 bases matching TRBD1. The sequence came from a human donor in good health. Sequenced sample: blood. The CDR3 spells CASSRYGTGAIANYGYTF. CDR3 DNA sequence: TGTGCCAGCAGTCGTTACGGGACAGGAGCAATAGCTAACTATGGCTACACCTTC.